This T cell receptor beta chain came from a study of T cell clonotyping in hematopoietic cell transplantation. The study's findings and limits: Cells were unsorted, so CD4 and CD8 contributions were not separated. Pathologically expanded recipient clonotypes increased progressively from day 30 to day 180 as diversity fell.

The CDR3 covers 12 residues. Germline-derived CDR1 and CDR2 are SQVTM and ANQGSEA. V gave up 7 bases and J gave up 9 bases, with 16 bases separating them. A note on this clone: What it binds is not known.

Using immunoSEQ multiplex PCR, the repertoire was profiled, and TCRdb retains in-frame clones only, with some absent. This table holds around 9,000 clones, 85% to 90% found once. V gene TRBV29-1 combines with J gene TRBJ2-1; no clear D. The sample was peripheral blood mononuclear cells, taken at the time of graft-versus-host disease after allogeneic stem cell transplant. The receptor's source is a male patient between 60 and 69 years old who had an allogeneic stem cell transplant from a related donor, so the T cells may come from the graft donor. Some clones in this sample may be carry-over from other donors' samples. The CDR3: CSADLVRLEQFF. In nucleotides, the CDR3 is TGCAGCGCGGACCTTGTGAGGCTTGAGCAGTTCTTC.